This entry lists 3 T cell receptor beta chains sequenced from one sample in a study of control samples from healthy donors and cancer patients. Using immunoSEQ multiplex PCR, the repertoire was profiled, and TCRdb retains in-frame clones only, with some absent. The table has 400,000 to 450,000 clones, 75% to 95% seen once. Sequenced input: PBMCs. These receptor sequences come from a man aged 40-49 years with head and neck cancer.

This chain joins TRBV30 and TRBJ2-3; 10 bases map to TRBD2. Germline V CDR1 and CDR2: GTSNPN, SVGIG (reference sequence). The CDR3 is 16 amino acids. V was clipped by 0 bases and J by 4 bases; unmatched bases: 7. In nucleotides, the CDR3 is TGTGCCTGGAGTGTGGGGCTAGCGGGAGTTTCAGATACGCAGTATTTT. Translated: CAWSVGLAGVSDTQYF.

The chain links TRBV30 to TRBJ2-7, with a weak D call TRBD2 (5 bases). The CDR3 totals 14 residues. The V end lost 2 bases, the J end lost 2 bases, and 13 bases lay between the germline ends. The germline gives CDR1 GTSNPN, CDR2 SVGIG (reference sequence). The CDR3, as DNA: TGTGCCTGGAGTTGGTCGAGCGGACCCTACGAGCAGTACTTC. This gives the protein CAWSWSSGPYEQYF. The entire variable domain, with the rest obtained from reference TRBV30 and TRBJ2-7, is as follows: SQTIHQWPATLVQPVGSPLSLECTVEGTSNPNLYWYRQAAGRGLQLLFYSVGIGQISSEVPQNLSASRPQDRQFILSSKKLLLSDSGFYLCAWSWSSGPYEQYFGPGTRLTVT.

CDR3 sequence reads: CATSSFSGGRETQYF. CDR3 coding DNA: TGTGCCACCAGTTCCTTTAGCGGGGGGCGGGAGACCCAGTACTTC. The chain joins TRBV24-1 to TRBJ2-5, with TRBD2 matching over 10 bases. J gave up 5 bases and V 6 bases, and 8 bases lay outside the gene matches. CDR1 and CDR2 (germline): KGHDR, SFDVKD. This CDR3 is built from 15 residues.